This T cell receptor beta chain derives from a study of human T cells and chemical hapten exposure. Study details: Alopecia areata, totalis or universalis was found in mostly female patients. Broader study findings: Significantly more large CDR3 similarity clusters were formed by expanded TCRs than by controls. No change in TCRs above 1 in 1000 frequency was produced by DPC sensitization.

TCRdb independently ran MiXCR on the RACE reads; one entry per CDR3 protein. The table lists some 400,000 distinct CDR3 sequences, around 5% of them singletons. Time point reported: patch test 1, 2 weeks after DPC sensitization. The treatment denotes: therapeutic diphenylcyclopropenone sensitization with weekly scalp DPC. This clonotype came up many times. Its target is not known. Sequences were derived from whole blood, sampled in connection with sensitization to the hapten diphenylcyclopropenone (DPC). This clonotype was sampled from a woman aged 50 to 60 with alopecia areata. Some clones in this sample may be carry-over from other donors' samples.

The CDR3 region is CASSDPIGQGGYEQYF. The CDR3 nucleotides read TGTGCCAGCAGTGACCCGATCGGACAGGGAGGCTACGAGCAGTACTTC. This chain joins TRBV2 and TRBJ2-7; TRBD1 agrees at 8 bases. CDR1 and CDR2 (germline): SNHLY, FYNNEI. There are 16 residues in the CDR3. The V gene end was trimmed by 3 bases and the J gene end by 3 bases; junction bases not matched to a gene: 10.